This T cell receptor (beta chain) was recovered during a study of Graves' ophthalmopathy and Graves' hyperthyroidism. Overall study: Where ophthalmopathy was absent within 18 months of follow-up, hyperthyroidism was stable. The study, taken as a whole, reports: Both an approximately 69% sensitivity and a 72.22% specificity characterized the model's predictions of ophthalmopathy progression.

This clonotype was found many times. What it binds is unknown. New diagnoses, under 2 months' duration, and ages 18 to 65 characterized the hyperthyroidism patients. For repertoire sequencing, the TCR beta CDR3 regions were amplified from RNA transcripts. Amplification began with first-round RT-PCR using HTBI primers, then second-round multiplex PCR was performed. TCRdb recomputed calls from the multiplex PCR reads with MiXCR, one row per CDR3 protein. The sample shows about 550,000 distinct CDR3 sequences, roughly 39% of them seen only once. Germline V gene data show CDR1 as DFQATT and CDR2 as SNEGSKA (reference sequence). V gave up 5 bases and J gave up 5 bases; unmatched junction bases: 9. This CDR3 contains 15 residues.

This TCR was recovered from an adult man with Graves' hyperthyroidism. The sample consisted of peripheral blood or thyroid tissue (not recorded which). This chain uses TRBV20-1 with TRBJ2-5; TRBD2 agrees at 12 bases. CDR3 in DNA: TGCAGTGCTTGCCAGACTAGCGGGGGAGGGGAGACCCAGTACTTC. This gives the protein CSACQTSGGGETQYF.